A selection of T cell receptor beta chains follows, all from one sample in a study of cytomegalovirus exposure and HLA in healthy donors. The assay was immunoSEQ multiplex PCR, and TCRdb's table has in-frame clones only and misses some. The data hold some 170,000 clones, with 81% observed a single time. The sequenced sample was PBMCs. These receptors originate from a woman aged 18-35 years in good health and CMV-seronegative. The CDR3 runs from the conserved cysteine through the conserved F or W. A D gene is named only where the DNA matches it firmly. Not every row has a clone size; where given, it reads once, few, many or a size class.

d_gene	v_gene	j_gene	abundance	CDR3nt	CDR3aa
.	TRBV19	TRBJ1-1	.	TGTGCCAGTAACCGGTTTATCGACACTGAAGCTTTCTTT	CASNRFIDTEAFF
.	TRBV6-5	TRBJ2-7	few	TGTGCCAGCAGTTACTTTCAGGGCTACGAGCAGTACTTC	CASSYFQGYEQYF
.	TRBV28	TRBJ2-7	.	TGTGCCAGCAGTACCAGGGGATACGAGCAGTACTTC	CASSTRGYEQYF
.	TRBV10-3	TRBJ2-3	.	TGTGCCATCAGTGAGCGGGAAGACACAGATACGCAGTATTTT	CAISEREDTDTQYF
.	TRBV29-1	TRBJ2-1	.	TGCAGCCTCAAAGGACTCCTACGGGATGAGCAGTTCTTC	CSLKGLLRDEQFF
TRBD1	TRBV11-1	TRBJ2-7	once	TGTGCCAGCAGCAAGGGACAGGCCGCCTCCTACGAGCAGTACTTC	CASSKGQAASYEQYF
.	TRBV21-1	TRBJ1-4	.	TGTGCCAGCAGCAGGGACAGGCCTAATGAAAAACTGTTTTTT	CASSRDRPNEKLFF
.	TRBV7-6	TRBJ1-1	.	TGTGCCAGCACCTTGGACGGGGGGAGGAGCACTGAAGCTTTCTTT	CASTLDGGRSTEAFF
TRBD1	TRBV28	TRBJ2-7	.	TGTGCCAGCAGTTACAGGGGTTACGAGCAGTACTTC	CASSYRGYEQYF
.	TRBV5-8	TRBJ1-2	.	TGTGCCAGCAGTGCTTATCGGTATGGCTACACCTTC	CASSAYRYGYTF
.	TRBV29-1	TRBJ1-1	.	TGCAGCGTTGATTCGGTAAGTCGTGAAGCTTTCTTT	CSVDSVSREAFF
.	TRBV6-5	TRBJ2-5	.	TGTGCCAGCCGTTTCGGACAGCAAGAGACCCAGTACTTC	CASRFGQQETQYF
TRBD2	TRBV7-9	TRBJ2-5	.	TGTGCCAGCAGCTTATCTCGGACTAGCTGGGGGACCCAGTACTTC	CASSLSRTSWGTQYF
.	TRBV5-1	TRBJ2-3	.	TGCGCCAGCAGCGTGACCGGGACTAGCACAGATACGCAGTATTTT	CASSVTGTSTDTQYF
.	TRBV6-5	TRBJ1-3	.	TGTGCCAGCAGATTCAGGGGTCCTGGAAACACCATATATTTT	CASRFRGPGNTIYF
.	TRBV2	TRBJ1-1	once	TGTGCCAGCAAAGTATGGGAGGAAGCTTTCTTT	CASKVWEEAFF
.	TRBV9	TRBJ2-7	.	TGTGCCAGCAGCGCTGGGACACCTGGGGAGCAGTACTTC	CASSAGTPGEQYF
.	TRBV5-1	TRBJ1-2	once	TGCGCCAGCAGCTTGTTATCGTCACAGTCGGGGGGCTACACCTTC	CASSLLSSQSGGYTF
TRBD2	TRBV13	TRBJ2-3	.	TGTGCCAGCAGCTCCTCCGGCGGGAGTTGGCCAGATACGCAGTATTTT	CASSSSGGSWPDTQYF
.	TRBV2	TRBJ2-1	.	TGTGCCAGCCAAGACCGGGAGATCTACTCTATCGGGAATGAGCAGTTCTTC	CASQDREIYSIGNEQFF
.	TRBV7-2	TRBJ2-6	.	TGTGCCAGCAGCCGGAGAGAGGCCAACGTCCTGACTTTC	CASSRREANVLTF
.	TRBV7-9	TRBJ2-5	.	TGTGCCAGCAGCCTTGTCAGGGTGGAGACCCAGTACTTC	CASSLVRVETQYF
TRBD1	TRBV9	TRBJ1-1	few	TGTGCCAGCAGCGCGGACAGGTGGAACACTGAAGCTTTCTTT	CASSADRWNTEAFF
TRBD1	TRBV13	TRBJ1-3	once	TGTGCCAGCAGCTTAGGCAGGACAGGCCTCCGGGGCACCATATATTTT	CASSLGRTGLRGTIYF
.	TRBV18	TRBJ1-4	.	TGTGCCAGCTCACCACGTAGCCAGATTAATGAAAAACTGTTTTTT	CASSPRSQINEKLFF
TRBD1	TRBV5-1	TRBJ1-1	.	TGCGCCAGCAGCCCCATTGAGACAGGGGGGAACACTGAAGCTTTCTTT	CASSPIETGGNTEAFF
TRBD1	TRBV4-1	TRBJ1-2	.	TGCGCCAGCAGCCAAGGCACAGGGGATGGCTACACCTTC	CASSQGTGDGYTF
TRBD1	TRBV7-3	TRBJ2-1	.	TGTGCCAGCAGCCAGAGGACAGGGGAGAAGTTCTTC	CASSQRTGEKFF
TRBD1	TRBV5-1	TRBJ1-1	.	TGCGCCAGCAGCTTGGCCGACAGGGGGAACACTGAAGCTTTCTTT	CASSLADRGNTEAFF
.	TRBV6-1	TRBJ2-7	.	TGTGCCAGCAGCAACAGGGGGGGGTACGAGCAGTACTTC	CASSNRGGYEQYF
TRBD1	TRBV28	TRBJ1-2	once	TGTGCCAGCAGTTTGTTGAGGGGGCAACGAGTGAGGAGTGGCTACACCTTC	CASSLLRGQRVRSGYTF